This T cell receptor (beta chain) was identified during a study of CD8+ T cells in alopecia areata (dated by TCRdb to the late 2010s). For the study in its entirety: The treated patients took part in an open-label pilot trial in which moderate-to-severe alopecia areata was treated with oral tofacitinib at 5 to 10 mg twice daily. Patients stayed on tofacitinib for 6 to 18 months and then had 6 months of follow-up off drug so that delayed response and recurrence could be assessed. In both human patients and the C3H/HeJ mouse model, the study applied high-throughput TCRbeta sequencing to look at T cell clonal expansion in alopecia areata. In humans, TCRbeta sequencing was performed on scalp tissue and on sorted CD4+ and CD8+ peripheral blood T cells from healthy controls and from patients with patchy or totalis/universalis alopecia areata. Biopsies were taken from tofacitinib-treated patients at baseline and again at 4 and 24 weeks into treatment, and several of those patients also had a later scalp biopsy. Scalp clonality was compared among normal scalp (n=4), patchy alopecia areata scalp (n=8), and alopecia totalis/universalis scalp (n=8). The RNA source kit depended on sample type: the PAXgene miRNA kit for fixed scalp, the miRNeasy kit for PBMCs, and the RNeasy kit for mouse skin. TCRbeta CDR3 regions were amplified by immunoSEQ multiplex PCR with 35 Vbeta forward and 13 Jbeta reverse primers.

In the case of this clone: No cognate antigen has been identified for it. No base-level quality is on record; no much larger clone is a single base apart.

To prepare the library, the immunoSEQ multiplex PCR assay was applied. RNA was extracted from all samples and reverse transcribed into cDNA, which served as template for TCR sequencing. SuperScript III was used to make first-strand cDNA, primed with a 2:1 mix of oligo-dT and random hexamers. A synthetic immune receptor repertoire was used to assess amplification bias, and residual bias was removed computationally. In the original analysis: Raw reads were preprocessed to remove errors, and CDR3 was defined according to IMGT conventions as the region from the conserved cysteine to phenylalanine. Clonality was computed by normalizing Shannon entropy by log2 of the number of productive unique TCRs and subtracting the result from 1. Whether scalp clones were CD4 or CD8 was inferred by matching scalp TCRbeta sequences against CD4 and CD8 repertoires sorted from blood. The clones in this table, taken by TCRdb from immuneACCESS, are in-frame only. Not every clone is retained; where verified, under half of the shortfall comes from an unresolved V gene, and the cause of the rest is unknown. That table supplies the V and J calls and clone size; D and trimming were determined from the DNA. The sample contains a few hundred thousand clones, about two thirds of them found a single time. The ten largest clonotypes hold more than 0.95% of the sample.

The label giving this sample's time point can be read as: baseline before oral tofacitinib. Peripheral blood and lesional scalp punch biopsies were obtained from patients with alopecia areata. After PBMCs were isolated by density centrifugation and stained for CD3, CD4 and CD8, a FACSAria was used to sort CD4+ and CD8+ T cells. Broader findings and caveats from the paper: Compared with normal scalp, lesional scalp had higher clonality and more expanded CD8+ clones, particularly in alopecia totalis/universalis, a pattern that suggests antigenic drive. Scalp TCR repertoire analysis is complicated because resident alphabeta T cells in normal human skin are also sequenced, whereas mouse skin is dominated by gammadelta T cells. Shared TCR sequences between patients were less evident than in mice, which may be partly attributable to HLA diversity in the patient population.

CDR3 length: 14 amino acids, cysteine to phenylalanine. The kept DNA is CDR3 alone, 42 bases in frame from the first base. Trimming takes 8 bases from V and 5 bases from J, and the germline ends sit 21 bases apart. The germline V gene supplies CDR1 SQVTM and CDR2 ANQGSEA. The receptor's source is a human donor with alopecia areata. The sample consisted of CD4+ T cells sorted from blood, taken at week 0. The sequence links TRBV29-1 to TRBJ2-5; the D assignment is uncertain and may be TRBD1 or TRBD2, with 6 bases supporting each. The CDR3 reads CSIPRSGASETQYF. The DNA is TGCAGCATTCCCCGGTCGGGGGCCTCCGAGACCCAGTACTTC.